A single sample gave rise to the 27 T cell receptor beta chains below, sequenced in a study of shared clonotypes between healthy human individuals. This table comes from immunoSEQ multiplex PCR, and its TCRdb copy is limited to in-frame clones, with some not included. The profile covers around 1 million clones, with more than 75% appearing a single time and 1.5% taken by the ten largest. The sequenced sample was memory CD4+ T cells sorted from blood. As for subset: CD45RA-negative fraction. The receptors here all came from a man between 18 and 35 years old in good health.

This chain's CDR3 is CASSVDAGGPTQYF. The CDR3 coding sequence is TGTGCCAGCAGCGTAGACGCGGGGGGGCCAACGCAGTATTTT. The V and J genes are TRBV9 and TRBJ2-3; TRBD2 aligns across 9 bases. The CDR3 is made up of 14 amino acids. Germline-derived CDR1 and CDR2 are SGDLS and YYNGEE. With V trimmed by 0 bases and J by 9 bases, 5 bases remained unmatched.

This clone appeared a few times. This rearrangement joins TRBV28 to TRBJ1-5; possibly TRBD1 for D (6 bases). Trimming stripped 6 bases from V and 10 bases from J, with 25 bases between. Per germline, CDR1 MDHEN and CDR2 SYDVKM. The CDR3 is 16 residues long. CDR3 residues: CASSERGAARFSPQHF. The DNA of the CDR3 is TGTGCCAGCAGCGAAAGGGGGGCCGCTCGATTTAGTCCCCAGCATTTT.

V and J are TRBV2 and TRBJ2-6, with D unclear. The V and J ends lost 2 bases and 0 bases respectively, with 11 bases between them. Germline-derived CDR1 and CDR2 are SNHLY and FYNNEI. This CDR3 region has 17 residues. CDR3 DNA sequence: TGTGCCAGCAGTGAAAGGGCAGCCCTCTCTGGGGCCAACGTCCTGACTTTC. This sequence encodes CASSERAALSGANVLTF. The variable domain in full, completed from reference TRBV2 and TRBJ2-6, reads EPEVTQTPSHQVTQMGQEVILRCVPISNHLYFYWYRQILGQKVEFLVSFYNNEISEKSEIFDDQFSVERPDGSNFTLKIRSTKLEDSAMYFCASSERAALSGANVLTFGAGSRLTVL.

This clone has more than one count but fewer than ten. The chain carries TRBV5-1 and TRBJ2-1; 11 nucleotides line up with TRBD2. Germline lookup yields CDR1 SGHRS and CDR2 YFSETQ. The CDR3 covers 15 residues. V lost 5 bases and J lost 6; bases outside the gene matches: 7. The CDR3 sequence is CASRLKTSGSNEQFF. The DNA of the CDR3 is TGCGCCAGCAGATTGAAAACTAGCGGGAGCAATGAGCAGTTCTTC.

This chain connects TRBV2 to TRBJ1-4; 9 nucleotides agree with TRBD1. J gave up 8 bases and V 6 bases, and 10 bases lay outside the gene matches. The germline CDR1 and CDR2 sequences are SNHLY and FYNNEI. The CDR3 is made up of 15 amino acids. The CDR3 region has the DNA TGTGCCAGCAGCCGAGAGGGACAGGGAAGCGAAAAACTGTTTTTT. Its translation is CASSREGQGSEKLFF.

The chain has TRBV27 and TRBJ2-1, with 9 bases matching TRBD1. There are 15 residues in the CDR3. The germline V gene has CDR1 MNHEY and CDR2 SMNVEV (reference sequence). V shed 8 bases and J 2 bases; nucleotides not matched to a gene: 7. The CDR3 reads CASRTGTGTYNEQFF. As DNA, the CDR3 is TGTGCCAGCCGCACCGGGACAGGGACCTACAATGAGCAGTTCTTC.

This clone came up once. V usage is TRBV6-1 and J usage is TRBJ1-2; D perhaps matches TRBD1 (5 bases). The CDR3 has 13 residues. Germline lookup yields CDR1 MNHNS and CDR2 SASEGT. V was clipped by 5 bases and J by 2 bases, with 9 bases between them. The CDR3 bases are TGTGCCAGCAGTCGGGACGGAAACTATGGCTACACCTTC. This sequence encodes CASSRDGNYGYTF.

The V gene is TRBV29-1, the J gene TRBJ2-2; D might be TRBD1 (6 bases). This CDR3 has 14 amino acids. V dropped 5 bases and J dropped 0 bases, with 10 bases sitting between them. CDR1 and CDR2 from the germline V gene are SQVTM and ANQGSEA. The CDR3 protein is CSVSRGSNTGELFF. CDR3 DNA: TGCAGCGTTTCAAGGGGGTCGAACACCGGGGAGCTGTTTTTT.

This clone has only one observation. This CDR3 reads CASSELSGGFDEQYF. In DNA form, the CDR3 reads TGTGCCAGCAGTGAACTCAGCGGGGGGTTCGACGAGCAGTACTTC. V and J are TRBV6-1 and TRBJ2-7; 9 bases are shared with TRBD2. There are 15 residues in the CDR3. CDR1 and CDR2 from the germline V gene are MNHNS and SASEGT. After removal of 2 bases from V and 5 bases from J, the junction contained 7 bases not matched to a gene.

This chain links TRBV14 with TRBJ1-2; no definite D call. This CDR3 has 13 amino acids. The germline V gene encodes CDR1 SGHDN and CDR2 FVKESK. V lost 1 base, J lost 5 bases, and 8 bases lay in between. This chain's CDR3 is CASSQGTHYGYTF. CDR3 nucleotides: TGTGCCAGCAGCCAAGGAACCCATTATGGCTACACCTTC.

The rearrangement links TRBV5-1 to TRBJ2-2; D call uncertain. The V gene lost 5 bases and the J gene lost 2 bases, with 10 bases spanning the gap. CDR1 and CDR2 from the germline V gene are SGHRS and YFSETQ. The CDR3 has 14 residues. CDR3 sequence reads: CASRVGLNTGELFF. In DNA, the CDR3 is TGCGCCAGCAGAGTAGGGCTCAACACCGGGGAGCTGTTTTTT.

This rearrangement joins TRBV2 to TRBJ2-7; D uncertain. Germline V gene data show CDR1 as SNHLY and CDR2 as FYNNEI. This CDR3 region has 13 residues. V lost 4 bases, J lost 6 bases, and 13 bases lay in between. The CDR3 spells CASSVQRSAEQYF. Written as DNA, the CDR3 is TGTGCCAGCAGTGTTCAAAGATCGGCCGAGCAGTACTTC.

The sample holds one count of this clone. The chain combines TRBV5-6 with TRBJ1-1, with D hard to call. This CDR3 is 13 amino acids long. In germline, CDR1 is SGHDT, CDR2 YYEEEE. The V gene lost 6 bases and the J gene lost 4 bases, with 13 bases spanning the gap. This CDR3 is CASTPWTGTEAFF. The CDR3 DNA follows: TGTGCCAGCACCCCATGGACGGGCACTGAAGCTTTCTTT.

The CDR3 nucleotides are TGTGCCAGCCAGGACGCGGGCGATACGCAGTATTTT. It codes for CASQDAGDTQYF. The J gene is TRBJ2-3, the V gene TRBV18; the D gene is possibly TRBD2 (5 bases). Germline V gene data show CDR1 as KGHSH and CDR2 as LQKENI. Trimming removed 8 bases from V and 6 bases from J, with 12 bases in between. This CDR3 has 12 residues.

V is TRBV27 and J is TRBJ2-7, with 10 bases lining up with TRBD1. Trimming cost V 5 bases and J 5 bases; bases outside gene matches: 9. CDR3 length: 15 residues. Germline loops: CDR1 MNHEY, CDR2 SMNVEV (reference sequence). The CDR3 loop is CASSQTGGGRNEQYF. CDR3 sequence (DNA): TGTGCCAGCAGTCAGACAGGGGGCGGCCGAAACGAGCAGTACTTC.

In its sample, this clone was seen once. The CDR3 here is CASSLSGLVWADTQYF. In DNA form, the CDR3 reads TGTGCCAGCAGCTTGAGCGGACTAGTTTGGGCAGATACGCAGTATTTT. J is TRBJ2-3 and V is TRBV5-6, with 7 bases aligning to TRBD2. The CDR3 totals 16 residues. The germline V gene encodes CDR1 SGHDT and CDR2 YYEEEE. V gave up 1 base and J gave up 4 bases; unmatched junction bases: 9. Full variable domain (missing parts from reference TRBV5-6 and TRBJ2-3): DAGVTQSPTHLIKTRGQQVTLRCSPKSGHDTVSWYQQALGQGPQFIFQYYEEEERQRGNFPDRFSGHQFPNYSSELNVNALLLGDSALYLCASSLSGLVWADTQYFGPGTRLTVL.

This chain links TRBV5-1 with TRBJ2-1; D possibly corresponds to TRBD2 (5 bases). Trimming removed 0 bases at V and 4 bases at J, with 11 bases between. Germline-derived CDR1 and CDR2 are SGHRS and YFSETQ. CDR3 size: 15 residues. As DNA, the CDR3 is TGCGCCAGCAGCTTGGACGGGGTCTGGTACAATGAGCAGTTCTTC. Protein: CASSLDGVWYNEQFF.

The chain combines TRBV7-8 with TRBJ2-3; TRBD2 matches at 10 bases. CDR1 and CDR2 (germline): SGHVS, FQNEAQ. The junction had 4 bases not matched to a gene; V was cut back by 2 bases and J by 2 bases. This CDR3 contains 16 residues. CDR3 sequence: CASSLLAGGNTDTQYF. The CDR3 DNA reads as TGTGCCAGCAGCTTATTAGCGGGAGGAAACACAGATACGCAGTATTTT.

Remarks on this clone: Different DNA sequences within this sample yield the same CDR3. The chain is built from TRBV18 and TRBJ1-5, with 8 bases identical to TRBD1. The CDR3 runs to 15 residues. With V trimmed by 2 bases and J by 4 bases, 4 bases remained unmatched. CDR1 is KGHSH, CDR2 LQKENI, per germline. The CDR3 nucleotides are TGTGCCAGCTCACCAGACAGGGGTGGGAATCAGCCCCAGCATTTT. This translates into CASSPDRGGNQPQHF. The variable domain in full, with the rest retrieved from reference TRBV18 and TRBJ1-5, is NAGVMQNPRHLVRRRGQEARLRCSPMKGHSHVYWYRQLPEEGLKFMVYLQKENIIDESGMPKERFSAEFPKEGPSILRIQQVVRGDSAAYFCASSPDRGGNQPQHFGDGTRLSIL.

The chain employs TRBV5-1 and TRBJ2-1, with TRBD2 matching over 8 bases. The CDR3 runs to 13 residues. Germline V gives CDR1 SGHRS, CDR2 YFSETQ. V was clipped by 4 bases and J by 9 bases; unmatched bases: 6. The CDR3 nucleotides are TGCGCCAGCAGCGAGCGGGGGCAGGGTGAGCAGTTCTTC. Its translation: CASSERGQGEQFF. The full variable domain, rest sourced from reference TRBV5-1 and TRBJ2-1, is KAGVTQTPRYLIKTRGQQVTLSCSPISGHRSVSWYQQTPGQGLQFLFEYFSETQRNKGNFPGRFSGRQFSNSRSEMNVSTLELGDSALYLCASSERGQGEQFFGPGTRLTVL.

The table lists this clone with a few counts. The rearrangement uses TRBV5-4 and TRBJ2-5, with TRBD1 identical over 10 bases. The V gene's germline CDR1 is SGHNT and CDR2 YYREEE (reference sequence). Trimming took 4 bases from V and 2 from J; bases not matched to a gene: 2. The CDR3 contains 14 residues. CDR3 DNA: TGTGCCAGCAGCAAGGACAGGGGGCAAGAGACCCAGTACTTC. Its protein is CASSKDRGQETQYF.

The J gene is TRBJ1-2, the V gene TRBV20-1; no firm D call. The CDR3 runs to 11 residues. Germline V gene lookup returns CDR1 DFQATT and CDR2 SNEGSKA (reference sequence). Trimming stripped 5 bases from V and 5 bases from J, with 9 bases between. CDR3 sequence: CSAASGYGYTF. Written as DNA, the CDR3 is TGCAGTGCTGCCTCGGGGTATGGCTACACCTTC.

This clone was detected once. This sequence joins TRBV5-5 and TRBJ1-6; D gene uncertain. V dropped 0 bases and J dropped 9 bases, with 7 bases sitting between them. The CDR3 sequence is 13 residues long. CDR1 and CDR2 from the germline V gene are SGHKS and YYEKEE (reference sequence). The CDR3 DNA sequence: TGTGCCAGCAGCTTGGCACCCATTTCACCCCTCCACTTT. This codes for CASSLAPISPLHF.

The chain combines TRBV27 with TRBJ2-3; no clear D gene. CDR3 length equals 13 residues. Looked up from germline, CDR1 is MNHEY and CDR2 is SMNVEV (reference sequence). V gave up 11 bases and J gave up 1 base, with 13 bases separating them. In nucleotides, the CDR3 is TGTGCCTCCGCTACATGGGGCACAGATACGCAGTATTTT. Translating gives CASATWGTDTQYF.

A single count supports this clone. This chain connects TRBV7-2 to TRBJ2-1, with D perhaps TRBD2 (6 bases). V lost 3 bases, J lost 7 bases, and 16 bases lay in between. Germline CDR1 and CDR2: SGHTA and FQGNSA. This CDR3 is 15 amino acids long. Here the CDR3 reads CASSFSGGLGNEQFF. The CDR3 DNA reads as TGTGCCAGCAGCTTTAGCGGAGGCCTTGGGAATGAGCAGTTCTTC.

The rearrangement joins TRBV19 to TRBJ1-1; a weak D match, TRBD1 (5 bases). V was trimmed by 6 bases and J by 7 bases, leaving 9 bases between them. The CDR3 totals 11 residues. Germline V lookup: CDR1 LNHDA, CDR2 SQIVND (reference sequence). CDR3 DNA sequence: TGTGCCAGTAGACAGGACCTTGAAGCTTTCTTT. This codes for CASRQDLEAFF.

The rearrangement joins TRBV5-6 to TRBJ1-2; no clear D gene. Between the trimmed V and J ends, which lost 2 bases and 7 bases, there was a span of 6 bases. The germline gives CDR1 SGHDT, CDR2 YYEEEE. The CDR3 runs to 11 residues. CDR3 sequence: CASSFSGGYTF. CDR3 DNA: TGTGCCAGCAGCTTTTCCGGTGGCTACACCTTC. The whole variable domain, remainder taken from reference TRBV5-6 and TRBJ1-2, is DAGVTQSPTHLIKTRGQQVTLRCSPKSGHDTVSWYQQALGQGPQFIFQYYEEEERQRGNFPDRFSGHQFPNYSSELNVNALLLGDSALYLCASSFSGGYTFGSGTRLTVV.